The present entry profiles one TCR beta chain with its context. Using immunoSEQ multiplex PCR, the repertoire was profiled, and TCRdb retains in-frame clones only, with some absent. The profile shows roughly 58,000 clones, under 95% of them singletons. This specimen belongs to a study of T cell changes during pregnancy in multiple sclerosis. The CDR3 runs to 18 residues. Trimming took 0 bases from V and 4 from J; bases not matched to a gene: 12. This rearrangement joins TRBV23-1 to TRBJ1-2; 9 bases are shared with TRBD1. TRBV23-1 is classed as an ORF, of uncertain function. The starting material was CD8+ T cells from peripheral blood mononuclear cells, obtained in the third trimester of pregnancy. The origin of this receptor is a female donor with multiple sclerosis, enrolled in a pregnancy study. CDR3 bases: TGCGCCAGCAGTCAATCCCGGGACAGGGTAGGCGATTGCTATGGCTACACCTTC. It is translated as CASSQSRDRVGDCYGYTF.